This T cell receptor (beta chain) emerged from a study of blood T cell repertoires in COVID-19. Overall study: Samples representing acute and convalescent COVID-19 were sourced from the United States, Italy and Spain. Sample material is recorded as cDNA or gDNA derived from T cells, B-cell-depleted T cells, or PBMCs.

Many counts were recorded for this clone. CDR1 MDHEN and CDR2 SYDVKM come from the germline V gene. Germline trimming cut 2 bases from V and 2 bases from J; bases unmatched to any gene: 3. There are 15 residues in the CDR3. Recovered participants had two consecutive negative NP/OP PCR tests, healthcare professional clearance, or symptom resolution. Data came from immunoSEQ multiplex PCR; TCRdb stores just in-frame clones and leaves some out. The sample lists 200,000 to 250,000 clones, roughly 84% occurring once. The receptor was derived from a woman aged 40 to 50 who had recovered from COVID-19. V and J are TRBV28 and TRBJ2-3; TRBD2 matches 8 bases. Input material: PBMCs or T cells enriched from blood (not recorded which). CDR3 bases: TGTGCCAGCAGTTTAGGAGCGGGAGCCACAGATACGCAGTATTTT. Protein product: CASSLGAGATDTQYF.